These T cell receptor beta chains were read from a single sample in a study of blood T cell repertoires in COVID-19. The repertoire was sequenced with immunoSEQ multiplex PCR; TCRdb's copy has only in-frame clones and lacks some. Of about 500,000 clones listed, approximately 92% are singletons. The source material was peripheral blood. The receptors were sampled from a young man with COVID-19, enrolled during active disease. Each CDR3 is given with its conserved first and last residue. The order of the fields is D gene, J gene, V gene, clone size, CDR3 protein, CDR3 DNA. D genes are given only for firm matches. Size tells how often a clone was seen (once, few, many) or the class of an expanded clone, and some rows leave it out.

D gene: TRBD1; J gene: TRBJ2-7; V gene: TRBV3-1/TRBV3-2; clone size: -; CDR3 protein: CASSFLAGTGTNEQYF; CDR3 DNA: TGTGCCAGCAGCTTCCTAGCCGGGACAGGGACGAACGAGCAGTACTTC
D gene: -; J gene: TRBJ2-7; V gene: TRBV19; clone size: -; CDR3 protein: CASRARDSYEQYF; CDR3 DNA: TGTGCCAGTAGAGCCCGGGACTCCTACGAGCAGTACTTC
D gene: TRBD1; J gene: TRBJ2-5; V gene: TRBV5-8; clone size: -; CDR3 protein: CASSPGTEQETQYF; CDR3 DNA: TGTGCCAGCAGCCCTGGGACAGAACAAGAGACCCAGTACTTC
D gene: TRBD2; J gene: TRBJ2-3; V gene: TRBV9; clone size: -; CDR3 protein: CASSVAGGSTDTQYF; CDR3 DNA: TGTGCCAGCAGCGTTGCGGGGGGGAGCACAGATACGCAGTATTTT
D gene: -; J gene: TRBJ1-3; V gene: TRBV2; clone size: -; CDR3 protein: CASSRQNTGNTIYF; CDR3 DNA: TGTGCCAGCAGCAGACAGAATACTGGAAACACCATATATTTT
D gene: -; J gene: TRBJ2-3; V gene: TRBV20-1; clone size: -; CDR3 protein: CSAQATDTQYF; CDR3 DNA: TGCAGTGCCCAGGCAACAGATACGCAGTATTTT
D gene: -; J gene: TRBJ1-3; V gene: TRBV5-5; clone size: -; CDR3 protein: CASSAGQILSGNTIYF; CDR3 DNA: TGTGCCAGCAGCGCCGGACAGATTCTCTCTGGAAACACCATATATTTT
D gene: TRBD1; J gene: TRBJ2-3; V gene: TRBV19; clone size: -; CDR3 protein: CASSIGGPGQGLADTQYF; CDR3 DNA: TGTGCCAGTAGTATAGGAGGGCCGGGACAGGGACTTGCAGATACGCAGTATTTT
D gene: -; J gene: TRBJ2-7; V gene: TRBV19; clone size: once; CDR3 protein: CASSIRLAYEQYF; CDR3 DNA: TGTGCCAGTAGTATAAGACTAGCCTACGAGCAGTACTTC
D gene: TRBD2; J gene: TRBJ2-1; V gene: TRBV6-5; clone size: -; CDR3 protein: CASVSGSIGNEQFF; CDR3 DNA: TGTGCCAGCGTAAGCGGGAGCATAGGCAATGAGCAGTTCTTC